This T cell receptor beta chain is from a study of OX40 agonist ivuxolimab in advanced cancers. Overall study: Allowance was made for prior anti-PD-1, anti-PD-L1 or anti-CTLA-4 therapy, and 35% to 40% had some. Partial responses were achieved by three patients: one hepatocellular carcinoma, two cutaneous melanoma.

Here immunoSEQ multiplex PCR was the method, and the copy in TCRdb shows in-frame clones only, minus some. The table shows 82,000 or so clones, with approximately 89% occurring only once. This clone was observed a few times. Its antigen remains unidentified. Points from the study as a whole: CD8+ T cells were the subset that, on average, had more expanded clones than CD4+. Partial responders receiving 0.1-3.0 mg/kg showed among the lowest clonal expansion.

The CDR3 covers 17 residues. Per the germline V gene, CDR1 is MDHEN and CDR2 is SYDVKM. J lost 1 base, V lost 6 bases, and 10 bases had no gene match. The TCR originated in an adult with an advanced solid tumor such as melanoma, head and neck, liver or kidney cancer. The rearrangement uses TRBV28 and TRBJ1-4; 8 positions agree with TRBD1. Sample: CD4+ or CD8+ T cells sorted from blood, taken in a trial of the OX40 agonist ivuxolimab. CDR3 amino acids: CASSIQGQGLTNEKLFF. The CDR3, as DNA: TGTGCCAGCAGCATACAAGGACAGGGATTAACTAATGAAAAACTGTTTTTT.